This note documents a single TCR beta chain sequence. This specimen comes from a study of blood T cell repertoires in COVID-19. Whole-study context: Sites across the United States, Italy and Spain contributed samples from acute and convalescent COVID-19.

Per the study methods: Amplification of reference gene primers provided the estimated nucleated cell counts. Profiling relied on immunoSEQ multiplex PCR, and the TCRdb table lists in-frame clones only, not all of them. From that table come the V and J calls and clone size; the DNA was used to work out D and trimming. The sample includes around 260,000 clones, 70% to 90% of them seen just once. The CDR3 extends over 15 amino acids. Germline trimming cut 0 bases from V and 8 bases from J; bases unmatched to any gene: 7. Germline loops: CDR1 SGHRS, CDR2 YFSETQ. The sequence came from a woman in her fifties or sixties with acute or convalescent COVID-19. J is TRBJ1-4 and V is TRBV5-1, with 7 bases matching TRBD1. The sequencing sample was made of peripheral blood. In DNA form, the CDR3 reads TGCGCCAGCAGCTTGGATGACAGGGCGCGAGAAAAACTGTTTTTT. It translates to CASSLDDRAREKLFF.